The sequence of this T cell receptor beta chain was determined in a study of patients and donors after allogeneic stem cell transplantation. TCRdb itself ran the RT-PCR reads through MiXCR, one entry per CDR3 protein. The sample gives 90,000 to 130,000 distinct CDR3 sequences, around 33% of which show up once; more than 25% is in the top ten. This clonotype was counted a few times. Sequenced material: blood, either unsorted or a sorted T cell fraction (not recorded which). The clonotype was recovered from a human donor who was either an allogeneic HSCT recipient or a stem cell or donor lymphocyte infusion donor (not recorded which). It is not recorded whose cells these are; they may come from a transplant donor.

CDR3: CASSLLGGRNEQFF. CDR3 bases: TGTGCCAGCAGTTTATTGGGAGGGCGGAATGAGCAGTTCTTC. This sequence joins TRBV27 and TRBJ2-1, with 7 nucleotides matching TRBD2. Unmatched junction bases numbered 4, after V lost 1 base and J lost 7 bases. The CDR3 is made up of 14 amino acids. Germline V gene sequence: CDR1 MNHEY, CDR2 SMNVEV (reference sequence).